Below are 8 T cell receptor beta chains sequenced from a single sample in a study of beta chain features in type 1 diabetes (dated 2018 in TCRdb). Library prep was done by the immunoSEQ multiplex PCR assay. The High Capacity cDNA Reverse Transcription Kit was used to reverse transcribe all of the isolated RNA, meaning that expressed TCRB transcripts were what got sequenced. The immuneACCESS repertoire file appears here via TCRdb, limited to in-frame rearrangements. These files lack a portion of the clones; in checked studies, under half of the deficit traces to unresolved V genes, and the cause of the others is not known. The sample table records almost 350,000 clones; 7.5% to 9% of these occur just once. Together, the top ten hold less than 0.45% of the sample. The material sequenced was central memory CD4+ T cells from blood. The receptors derive from a woman aged 18-29 years in good health.

This clone turned up a few times. This rearrangement joins TRBV28 to TRBJ1-2; 10 bases line up with TRBD1. The CDR3 totals 16 residues. The germline CDR1 and CDR2 sequences are MDHEN and SYDVKM. Trimming removed 4 bases from V and 3 bases from J; junction bases left unmatched: 8. The CDR3, as DNA: TGTGCCAGCAGTTCTACCCGGACAGGGGGGCACTATGGCTACACCTTC. Protein: CASSSTRTGGHYGYTF.

The V and J genes are TRBV29-1 and TRBJ1-2; the D is unclear. Germline-derived CDR1 and CDR2 are SQVTM and ANQGSEA. Trimming removed 4 bases from V and 6 bases from J, with 12 bases in between. The CDR3 has 12 residues. This CDR3 reads CSVVGRVHGYTF. CDR3 in DNA: TGCAGCGTTGTGGGTCGGGTTCATGGCTACACCTTC.

The chain uses TRBV4-2 and TRBJ2-3; D gene uncertain. The CDR3 length is 14 residues. CDR1 and CDR2 from the germline V gene are LGHNA and YNFKEQ. V dropped 2 bases and J dropped 1 base, with 7 bases sitting between them. This chain's CDR3 is CASSQNGRTDTQYF. The CDR3 nucleotides are TGTGCCAGCAGCCAAAATGGTCGCACAGATACGCAGTATTTT.

This clone occurred a few times. DNA of the CDR3: TGTGCCAGCATGACAGGGCTAGATACGCAGTATTTT. Protein product: CASMTGLDTQYF. The chain uses TRBV11-2 and TRBJ2-3, with TRBD1 matching over 7 bases. The V gene end was trimmed by 7 bases and the J gene end by 5 bases; junction bases not matched to a gene: 3. The V gene's germline CDR1 is SGHAT and CDR2 FQNNGV. The length of the CDR3 is 12 residues.

This clone has only a few counts. The chain links TRBV5-4 to TRBJ1-5; D not certain. V lost 5 bases to trimming and J lost 1 base, with 7 bases between them. The CDR3 runs 13 residues. Germline V gene sequence: CDR1 SGHNT, CDR2 YYREEE (reference sequence). CDR3: CASSEGSNQPQHF. In nucleotides, the CDR3 is TGTGCCAGCAGTGAAGGGAGCAATCAGCCCCAGCATTTT.

This chain uses TRBV7-2 with TRBJ2-6, with D uncertain. Germline V gene sequence: CDR1 SGHTA, CDR2 FQGNSA. The CDR3 is made up of 15 amino acids. Trimming pared 5 bases from V and 0 bases from J, leaving 8 bases between. CDR3 coding DNA: TGTGCCAGCAGCCCCATCCCCTCTGGGGCCAACGTCCTGACTTTC. Translation gives CASSPIPSGANVLTF.

This sequence joins TRBV30 and TRBJ2-5; possibly TRBD2 for D (6 bases). The V gene's germline CDR1 is GTSNPN and CDR2 SVGIG (reference sequence). The CDR3 runs to 13 residues. The V end lost 1 base, the J end lost 2 bases, and 8 bases lay between the germline ends. CDR3 amino acids: CAWSDGSQETQYF. The CDR3 DNA is TGTGCCTGGAGTGACGGGAGTCAAGAGACCCAGTACTTC.

The chain links TRBV4-1 to TRBJ2-3; the match to TRBD2 covers 11 bases. Germline values: CDR1 MGHRA, CDR2 YSYEKL. The CDR3 consists of 15 residues. J gave up 0 bases and V 6 bases, and 2 bases lay outside the gene matches. CDR3: CASRRTSGSTDTQYF. CDR3 coding DNA: TGCGCCAGCAGGAGGACTAGCGGGAGCACAGATACGCAGTATTTT.